This TCR beta chain originates from a study of beta chain features in type 1 diabetes. In total, each donor contributed a single heparinised blood draw that averaged around 110 mL. Via CD45RO/CCR7/CD25/CD127/CD95/CD27, cells of the CD4+ naive, central memory, regulatory and stem cell-like memory subsets were sorted. Expressed TCRB transcripts were sequenced because the isolated RNA had all been reverse transcribed beforehand. Profiled with immunoSEQ multiplex PCR; TCRdb holds only in-frame clones, not every one. The sample records more than 200,000 clones, approximately 16% being singletons. Concerning this clone: What it recognizes is unknown.

Findings of the study overall: Moderate but significant shortening of TCRB CDR3s was recorded in all four CD4+ subsets from Type 1 diabetes patients.

The sequence was obtained from a man younger than 45 with type 1 diabetes. The sequenced material came from naive CD4+ T cells from blood.

Here the CDR3 reads CASSPFGGGYEQYF. The CDR3 DNA follows: TGTGCCAGCAGCCCCTTCGGGGGTGGTTACGAGCAGTACTTC. The rearrangement joins TRBV14 to TRBJ2-7; possibly TRBD2 for D (6 bases). Germline V gene data show CDR1 as SGHDN and CDR2 as FVKESK. Deletions cut 4 bases from V and 4 bases from J, with 14 bases between. The CDR3 extends over 14 amino acids.